This T cell receptor (beta chain) was sequenced in a study of CD8 T cells in Susac syndrome. General study results and limits: It was acknowledged in the study that the number of individuals who were included in its TCR sequencing and HLA analysis was relatively small.

The RNA input was about 0.45 to 1 ug, and it was reverse transcribed with random hexamers. With immunoSEQ multiplex PCR, TCR beta CDR3 was amplified across 54 Vbeta and 13 Jbeta. One entry per CDR3 protein, called by TCRdb with MiXCR from the immunoSEQ multiplex PCR reads. The sample shows around 190,000 distinct CDR3 sequences, approximately 95% of them seen only once. In regard to this clonotype: What it binds is unknown.

CD8+ and CD4+ blood T cells underwent TCR beta sequencing. TEMRA cells were FACS-enriched, and CD8+ and CD4+ T cells were isolated negatively. V trimming: 2 bases; J trimming: 1 base; junction bases outside the gene matches: 3. CDR1 MNHEY and CDR2 SMNVEV come from the germline V gene (reference sequence). The CDR3 sequence is 15 residues long. This receptor was identified in a human donor with multiple sclerosis. This chain connects TRBV27 to TRBJ2-3; 7 nucleotides match TRBD2. The sequenced sample was CD8+ T cells from PBMCs. The CDR3 DNA is TGTGCCAGCAGTTTAGTCCTAGCGGGCACAGATACGCAGTATTTT. Its translation: CASSLVLAGTDTQYF.